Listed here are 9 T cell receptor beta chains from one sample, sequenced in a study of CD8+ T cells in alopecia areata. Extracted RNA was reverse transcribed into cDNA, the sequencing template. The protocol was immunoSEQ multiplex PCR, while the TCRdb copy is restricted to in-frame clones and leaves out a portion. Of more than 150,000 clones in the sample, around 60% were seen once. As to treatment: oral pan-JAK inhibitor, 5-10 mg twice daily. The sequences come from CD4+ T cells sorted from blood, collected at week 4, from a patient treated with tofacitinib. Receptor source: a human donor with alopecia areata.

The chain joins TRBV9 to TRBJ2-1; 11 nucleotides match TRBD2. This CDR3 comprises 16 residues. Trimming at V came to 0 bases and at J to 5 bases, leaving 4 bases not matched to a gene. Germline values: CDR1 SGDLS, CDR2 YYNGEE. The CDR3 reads CASSVGLAGGHNEQFF. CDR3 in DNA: TGTGCCAGCAGCGTAGGTCTAGCGGGGGGACACAATGAGCAGTTCTTC.

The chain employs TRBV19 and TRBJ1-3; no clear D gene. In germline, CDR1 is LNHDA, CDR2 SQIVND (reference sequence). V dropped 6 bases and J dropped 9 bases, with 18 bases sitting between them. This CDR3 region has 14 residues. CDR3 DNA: TGTGCCAGTAGACCCGGTCCCCGGGAAAGCACCATATATTTT. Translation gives CASRPGPRESTIYF.

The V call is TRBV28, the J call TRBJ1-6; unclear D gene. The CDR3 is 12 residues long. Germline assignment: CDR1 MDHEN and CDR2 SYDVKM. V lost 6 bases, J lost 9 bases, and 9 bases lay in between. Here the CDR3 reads CASRITASPLHF. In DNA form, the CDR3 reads TGTGCCAGCAGAATCACTGCTTCACCCCTCCACTTT.

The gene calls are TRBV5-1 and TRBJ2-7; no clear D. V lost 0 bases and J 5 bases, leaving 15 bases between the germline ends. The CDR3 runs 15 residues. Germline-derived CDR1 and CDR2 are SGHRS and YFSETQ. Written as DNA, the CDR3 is TGCGCCAGCAGCTTGGAGGCTAGACGAGTCGACGAGCAGTACTTC. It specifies CASSLEARRVDEQYF. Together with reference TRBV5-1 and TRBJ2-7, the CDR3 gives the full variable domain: KAGVTQTPRYLIKTRGQQVTLSCSPISGHRSVSWYQQTPGQGLQFLFEYFSETQRNKGNFPGRFSGRQFSNSRSEMNVSTLELGDSALYLCASSLEARRVDEQYFGPGTRLTVT.

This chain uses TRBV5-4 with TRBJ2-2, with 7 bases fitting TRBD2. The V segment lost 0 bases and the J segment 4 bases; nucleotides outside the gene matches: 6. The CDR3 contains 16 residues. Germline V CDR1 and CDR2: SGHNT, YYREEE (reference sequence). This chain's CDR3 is CASSLGWRGSTGELFF. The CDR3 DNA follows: TGTGCCAGCAGCTTGGGATGGCGGGGGTCCACCGGGGAGCTGTTTTTT. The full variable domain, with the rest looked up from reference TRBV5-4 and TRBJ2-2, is ETGVTQSPTHLIKTRGQQVTLRCSSQSGHNTVSWYQQALGQGPQFIFQYYREEENGRGNFPPRFSGLQFPNYSSELNVNALELDDSALYLCASSLGWRGSTGELFFGEGSRLTVL.

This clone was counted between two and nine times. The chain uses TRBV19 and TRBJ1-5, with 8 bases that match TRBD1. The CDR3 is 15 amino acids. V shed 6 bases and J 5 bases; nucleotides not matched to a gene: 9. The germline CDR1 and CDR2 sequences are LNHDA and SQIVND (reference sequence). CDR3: CASRTTGGSHQPQHF. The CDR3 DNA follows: TGTGCCAGTAGAACTACAGGGGGATCCCATCAGCCCCAGCATTTT.

The CDR3 DNA reads as TGTGCTAGTGGTTTGGACCTACAGGGTGTATGGACCCAGTACTTC. It specifies CASGLDLQGVWTQYF. J is TRBJ2-5 and V is TRBV12-5, with D possibly TRBD1 on 6 matching bases. Per germline, CDR1 LGHNT and CDR2 FRNRAP. This CDR3 is built from 15 residues. V lost 1 base and J 7 bases, leaving 16 bases between the germline ends.

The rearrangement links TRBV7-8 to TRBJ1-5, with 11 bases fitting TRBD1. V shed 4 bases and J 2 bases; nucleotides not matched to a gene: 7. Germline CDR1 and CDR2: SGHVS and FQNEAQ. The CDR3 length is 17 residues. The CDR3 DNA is TGTGCCAGCAGCTCGCTGGGACAGGGGGAGGGCAATCAGCCCCAGCATTTT. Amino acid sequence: CASSSLGQGEGNQPQHF.

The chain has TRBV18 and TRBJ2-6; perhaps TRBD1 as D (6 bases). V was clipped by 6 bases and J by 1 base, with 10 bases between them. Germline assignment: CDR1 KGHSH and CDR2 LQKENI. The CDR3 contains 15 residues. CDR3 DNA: TGTGCCAGCTCCCAAGGACAGTCTGGGGCCAACGTCCTGACTTTC. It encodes CASSQGQSGANVLTF.